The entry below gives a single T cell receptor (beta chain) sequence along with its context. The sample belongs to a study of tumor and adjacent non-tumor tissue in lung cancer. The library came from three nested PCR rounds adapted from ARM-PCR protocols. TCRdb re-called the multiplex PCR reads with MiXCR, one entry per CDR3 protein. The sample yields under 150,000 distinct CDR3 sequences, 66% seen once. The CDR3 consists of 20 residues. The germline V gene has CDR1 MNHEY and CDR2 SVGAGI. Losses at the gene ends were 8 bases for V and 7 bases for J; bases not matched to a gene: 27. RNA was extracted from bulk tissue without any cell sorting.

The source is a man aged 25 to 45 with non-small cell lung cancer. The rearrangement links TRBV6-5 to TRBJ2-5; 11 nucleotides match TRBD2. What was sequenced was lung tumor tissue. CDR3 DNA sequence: TGTGCCAGCGGGCCCTCCCAGATTAGCGGGAGGGCCGATGGGTTGGGGACCCAGTACTTC. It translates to CASGPSQISGRADGLGTQYF.